Listed below are T cell receptor beta chains from one sample, sequenced in a study of breast tumors, draining lymph nodes, adjacent tissues. TCRdb reprocessed the multiplex PCR reads with MiXCR, giving one entry per CDR3 protein. The sample lists approximately 150,000 distinct CDR3 sequences, 33% occurring once. Material for sequencing was axillary lymph node tissue. These receptors were obtained from a female donor with breast cancer. Some clones in this sample may be carry-over from other donors' samples. Both conserved end residues are part of each CDR3. Fields, in order: J gene, D gene, clone size, V gene, CDR3 protein, CDR3 DNA. The D gene is left open where the match is weak. Size is omitted from some rows. Given values are once, few, many or a class for expanded clones.

j_call: TRBJ1-6; d_call: -; clone_size: -; v_call: TRBV7-9; cdr3_aa: CASSSYPLTYNSPLHF; cdr3_nt: TGTGCCAGCAGCTCTTACCCACTGACCTATAATTCACCCCTCCACTTT
j_call: TRBJ1-3; d_call: -; clone_size: many; v_call: TRBV28; cdr3_aa: CASSSLPISGNTIYF; cdr3_nt: TGTGCCAGCAGTTCGCTCCCGATCTCTGGAAACACCATATATTTT
j_call: TRBJ2-5; d_call: -; clone_size: many; v_call: TRBV4-3; cdr3_aa: CASSQDSGETQYF; cdr3_nt: TGCGCCAGCAGCCAAGATAGCGGAGAGACCCAGTACTTC
j_call: TRBJ2-1; d_call: TRBD2; clone_size: many; v_call: TRBV7-6; cdr3_aa: CASSLKSGLAGVSWSYNEQFF; cdr3_nt: TGTGCCAGCAGCCTGAAGAGCGGACTAGCGGGGGTATCATGGTCCTACAATGAGCAGTTCTTC
j_call: TRBJ2-1; d_call: TRBD2; clone_size: few; v_call: TRBV11-2; cdr3_aa: CASSLVSGTALYNEQFF; cdr3_nt: TGTGCCAGCAGCTTAGTTAGCGGGACGGCCCTTTACAATGAGCAGTTCTTC
j_call: TRBJ2-1; d_call: -; clone_size: many; v_call: TRBV2; cdr3_aa: CASRGTGGNYNEQFF; cdr3_nt: TGTGCCAGCAGGGGGACTGGGGGGAACTACAATGAGCAGTTCTTC
j_call: TRBJ2-1; d_call: -; clone_size: few; v_call: TRBV2; cdr3_aa: CASYNEQFF; cdr3_nt: TGTGCCTCCTACAATGAGCAGTTCTTC
j_call: TRBJ2-3; d_call: -; clone_size: many; v_call: TRBV29-1; cdr3_aa: CSVEDLPGHQTDTQYF; cdr3_nt: TGCAGCGTTGAAGATCTTCCAGGGCACCAAACAGATACGCAGTATTTT
j_call: TRBJ2-3; d_call: -; clone_size: many; v_call: TRBV5-1; cdr3_aa: CASSQTGLGTDTQYF; cdr3_nt: TGCGCCAGCAGTCAGACGGGACTTGGCACAGATACGCAGTATTTT
j_call: TRBJ1-6; d_call: TRBD1; clone_size: -; v_call: TRBV5-1; cdr3_aa: CASSPPGQGDLHF; cdr3_nt: TGCGCCAGCAGCCCCCCGGGGCAGGGGGACCTCCACTTT
j_call: TRBJ1-1; d_call: TRBD1; clone_size: -; v_call: TRBV27; cdr3_aa: CASRTTGGSVPEAFF; cdr3_nt: TGTGCCAGCAGGACGACAGGGGGCAGTGTCCCTGAAGCTTTCTTT
j_call: TRBJ2-5; d_call: TRBD1; clone_size: -; v_call: TRBV7-9; cdr3_aa: CASSWTGRETQYF; cdr3_nt: TGTGCCAGCAGCTGGACAGGGAGGGAGACCCAGTACTTC
j_call: TRBJ2-3; d_call: -; clone_size: -; v_call: TRBV7-9; cdr3_aa: CASSASGRGGSTDTQYF; cdr3_nt: TGTGCCAGCAGCGCTAGCGGTCGAGGGGGCAGCACAGATACGCAGTATTTT
j_call: TRBJ2-5; d_call: -; clone_size: few; v_call: TRBV27; cdr3_aa: CASSYGGGGTQYF; cdr3_nt: TGTGCCAGCAGTTATGGGGGCGGGGGGACCCAGTACTTC
j_call: TRBJ1-4; d_call: -; clone_size: -; v_call: TRBV30; cdr3_aa: CAWSLVTGEKLFF; cdr3_nt: TGTGCCTGGAGCTTGGTCACAGGTGAAAAACTGTTTTTT
j_call: TRBJ2-7; d_call: TRBD2; clone_size: -; v_call: TRBV15; cdr3_aa: CATSREVPLAGGSYEQYF; cdr3_nt: TGTGCCACCAGCAGAGAGGTCCCACTAGCGGGAGGGTCCTACGAGCAGTACTTC
j_call: TRBJ1-5; d_call: TRBD1; clone_size: many; v_call: TRBV27; cdr3_aa: CASSAGTGLQPQHF; cdr3_nt: TGTGCCAGCAGTGCAGGGACAGGGTTGCAGCCCCAGCATTTT
j_call: TRBJ1-6; d_call: TRBD1; clone_size: -; v_call: TRBV20-1; cdr3_aa: CSARAGTGGERSPLHF; cdr3_nt: TGCAGTGCTAGGGCCGGGACAGGGGGCGAGAGGTCACCCCTCCACTTT
j_call: TRBJ2-2; d_call: -; clone_size: -; v_call: TRBV6-5; cdr3_aa: CASTVGGSGNTGELFF; cdr3_nt: TGTGCCAGCACTGTAGGGGGTTCTGGAAACACCGGGGAGCTGTTTTTT
j_call: TRBJ2-5; d_call: -; clone_size: -; v_call: TRBV18; cdr3_aa: CASSPVGGLRETQYF; cdr3_nt: TGTGCCAGCTCGCCGGTCGGGGGGCTCAGGGAGACCCAGTACTTC
j_call: TRBJ1-4; d_call: -; clone_size: -; v_call: TRBV10-3; cdr3_aa: CAISARARDEKLFF; cdr3_nt: TGTGCCATCAGTGCACGGGCGAGGGATGAAAAACTGTTTTTT
j_call: TRBJ1-2; d_call: -; clone_size: many; v_call: TRBV6-5; cdr3_aa: CASSHSAAKGYTF; cdr3_nt: TGTGCCAGCAGTCACTCGGCAGCTAAAGGCTACACCTTC
j_call: TRBJ2-6; d_call: -; clone_size: many; v_call: TRBV7-9; cdr3_aa: CASSPHSSGANVLTF; cdr3_nt: TGTGCCAGCAGCCCACACAGCTCTGGGGCCAACGTCCTGACTTTC
j_call: TRBJ1-6; d_call: -; clone_size: many; v_call: TRBV4-1; cdr3_aa: CASSPKEGIRNSPLHF; cdr3_nt: TGCGCCAGCAGCCCCAAGGAAGGGATCAGGAATTCACCCCTCCACTTT
j_call: TRBJ1-5; d_call: -; clone_size: many; v_call: TRBV6-5; cdr3_aa: CASSRPTRREYNQPQHF; cdr3_nt: TGTGCCAGCAGCCGGCCTACTCGGAGGGAATACAATCAGCCCCAGCATTTT
j_call: TRBJ2-1; d_call: -; clone_size: many; v_call: TRBV19; cdr3_aa: CASSLPWGRPNEQFF; cdr3_nt: TGTGCCAGTAGCCTGCCCTGGGGGAGACCCAATGAGCAGTTCTTC
j_call: TRBJ2-3; d_call: TRBD2; clone_size: many; v_call: TRBV7-9; cdr3_aa: CASSLGLAGRADTQYF; cdr3_nt: TGTGCCAGCAGCTTAGGACTAGCGGGGAGGGCAGATACGCAGTATTTT
j_call: TRBJ2-7; d_call: TRBD1; clone_size: many; v_call: TRBV5-6; cdr3_aa: CASSFHRGAIYEQYF; cdr3_nt: TGTGCCAGCAGCTTCCACAGGGGGGCAATCTACGAGCAGTACTTC
j_call: TRBJ1-1; d_call: -; clone_size: -; v_call: TRBV9; cdr3_aa: CASSVGPGNTEASF; cdr3_nt: -
j_call: TRBJ2-3; d_call: -; clone_size: many; v_call: TRBV19; cdr3_aa: CASSIGHSQGTDTQYF; cdr3_nt: TGTGCCAGTAGTATAGGTCACTCCCAGGGTACAGATACGCAGTATTTT
j_call: TRBJ2-1; d_call: -; clone_size: many; v_call: TRBV11-3; cdr3_aa: CASSLDSRDSSYNEQFF; cdr3_nt: TGTGCCAGCAGCTTAGATTCTAGGGATAGCTCCTACAATGAGCAGTTCTTC
j_call: TRBJ1-5; d_call: TRBD1; clone_size: -; v_call: TRBV2; cdr3_aa: CARQGAGGQPQHF; cdr3_nt: TGTGCCCGGCAGGGGGCGGGGGGTCAGCCCCAGCATTTT
j_call: TRBJ2-6; d_call: -; clone_size: many; v_call: TRBV20-1; cdr3_aa: CSARDLGGHSGANVLTF; cdr3_nt: TGCAGTGCTAGAGATCTTGGGGGGCACTCTGGGGCCAACGTCCTGACTTTC
j_call: TRBJ2-2; d_call: -; clone_size: many; v_call: TRBV11-2; cdr3_aa: CATNPPDRPTGELFF; cdr3_nt: TGTGCCACCAACCCCCCCGACAGGCCCACCGGGGAGCTGTTTTTT
j_call: TRBJ1-4; d_call: -; clone_size: many; v_call: TRBV14; cdr3_aa: CASSQGHKQNEKLFF; cdr3_nt: TGTGCCAGCAGCCAGGGGCACAAACAGAATGAAAAACTGTTTTTT
j_call: TRBJ2-5; d_call: TRBD2; clone_size: -; v_call: TRBV20-1; cdr3_aa: CSASLAGVGDTHYF; cdr3_nt: TGCAGTGCCTCACTAGCGGGAGTGGGGGACACCCATTACTTC
j_call: TRBJ2-5; d_call: TRBD2; clone_size: many; v_call: TRBV19; cdr3_aa: CASSILAGLETQYF; cdr3_nt: TGTGCCAGTAGTATCCTAGCGGGGTTGGAGACCCAGTACTTC
j_call: TRBJ2-5; d_call: TRBD2; clone_size: -; v_call: TRBV24-1; cdr3_aa: CATSDWSGGGQETQYF; cdr3_nt: TGTGCCACCAGTGATTGGTCGGGGGGGGGTCAAGAGACCCAGTACTTC
j_call: TRBJ2-3; d_call: -; clone_size: many; v_call: TRBV11-2; cdr3_aa: CASSLHSLGGTDTQYF; cdr3_nt: TGTGCCAGCAGCTTACACTCGCTGGGGGGCACAGATACGCAGTATTTT
j_call: TRBJ1-1; d_call: -; clone_size: -; v_call: TRBV6-5; cdr3_aa: CASSYSIRHQNTEAFF; cdr3_nt: TGTGCCAGCAGTTACTCGATCAGGCACCAGAACACTGAAGCTTTCTTT
j_call: TRBJ2-5; d_call: -; clone_size: many; v_call: TRBV10-1; cdr3_aa: CASSEDRTAGETQYF; cdr3_nt: TGCGCCAGCAGCGAGGACCGGACCGCCGGTGAGACCCAGTACTTC
j_call: TRBJ2-6; d_call: -; clone_size: -; v_call: TRBV29-1; cdr3_aa: CGVAEGNSGANVLTF; cdr3_nt: TGCGGCGTTGCTGAGGGCAACTCTGGGGCCAACGTCCTGACTTTC
j_call: TRBJ1-3; d_call: -; clone_size: -; v_call: TRBV11-1; cdr3_aa: CASSLPARAGPGNTIYF; cdr3_nt: TGTGCCAGCAGCTTGCCCGCTCGGGCAGGGCCTGGAAACACCATATATTTT
j_call: TRBJ2-7; d_call: -; clone_size: many; v_call: TRBV7-8; cdr3_aa: CASSLAAHSYEQYF; cdr3_nt: TGTGCCAGCAGCTTAGCGGCACACTCCTACGAGCAGTACTTC
j_call: TRBJ2-5; d_call: -; clone_size: few; v_call: TRBV5-5; cdr3_aa: CASSLSRPVQETQYF; cdr3_nt: TGTGCCAGCAGCTTGTCGCGGCCGGTGCAAGAGACCCAGTACTTC
j_call: TRBJ1-4; d_call: -; clone_size: many; v_call: TRBV12-3/TRBV12-4; cdr3_aa: CASSRDSSGYEKLFF; cdr3_nt: TGTGCCAGCAGCCGCGACAGTTCCGGTTATGAAAAACTGTTTTTT
j_call: TRBJ2-2; d_call: -; clone_size: -; v_call: TRBV7-9; cdr3_aa: CASSSKRTFNTGELFF; cdr3_nt: TGTGCCAGCAGCTCAAAGAGGACTTTTAACACCGGGGAGCTGTTTTTT
j_call: TRBJ2-2; d_call: TRBD2; clone_size: many; v_call: TRBV7-3; cdr3_aa: CASSLIGGERGTGELFF; cdr3_nt: TGTGCCAGCAGCTTAATCGGGGGGGAGCGTGGCACCGGGGAGCTGTTTTTT
j_call: TRBJ2-5; d_call: -; clone_size: many; v_call: TRBV7-9; cdr3_aa: CASSLWDLGGETQYF; cdr3_nt: TGTGCCAGCAGCTTATGGGACCTCGGGGGTGAGACCCAGTACTTC
j_call: TRBJ1-5; d_call: -; clone_size: few; v_call: TRBV20-1; cdr3_aa: CSARTGNRYEHF; cdr3_nt: TGCAGTGCTAGAACAGGGAATCGGTACGAGCATTTT
j_call: TRBJ2-4; d_call: -; clone_size: -; v_call: TRBV27; cdr3_aa: CASSLYKTGPVVSVAKNIQYF; cdr3_nt: TGTGCCAGCAGTTTATATAAGACAGGACCGGTCGTATCCGTAGCCAAAAACATTCAGTACTTC
j_call: TRBJ2-3; d_call: -; clone_size: many; v_call: TRBV20-1; cdr3_aa: CSAREGVAEVDTDTQYF; cdr3_nt: TGCAGTGCTAGAGAGGGCGTTGCGGAAGTCGACACAGATACGCAGTATTTT
j_call: TRBJ2-1; d_call: TRBD2; clone_size: -; v_call: TRBV5-8; cdr3_aa: CASSRGRLARSYNEQFF; cdr3_nt: TGTGCCAGCAGCCGTGGACGACTAGCGCGAAGCTACAATGAGCAGTTCTTC
j_call: TRBJ2-3; d_call: TRBD2; clone_size: many; v_call: TRBV9; cdr3_aa: CASSPRGEGDTQYF; cdr3_nt: TGTGCCAGCAGCCCGCGGGGGGAGGGAGATACGCAGTATTTT
j_call: TRBJ2-1; d_call: TRBD1; clone_size: many; v_call: TRBV27; cdr3_aa: CASSPGQGRSGEQFF; cdr3_nt: TGTGCCAGCAGTCCCGGACAGGGGAGGTCAGGTGAGCAGTTCTTC